The rows below give T cell receptor beta chains drawn from one sample of a study of blood T cell repertoires in COVID-19. The data were produced by immunoSEQ multiplex PCR, yet TCRdb's version contains in-frame clones alone and is incomplete. The data show about 74,000 clones, roughly 81% seen once. The sample taken for sequencing was peripheral blood. The receptor source for this set is a man aged 70-80 years with acute or convalescent COVID-19. The CDR3 runs from the conserved cysteine through the conserved F or W. Each record gives: D gene, clone size, J gene, V gene, CDR3 protein, CDR3 DNA. A D gene is named only where the DNA matches it firmly. Not all rows give a size; the values are once, few, many and, for expanded clones, a class.

>TRBD1|-|TRBJ2-3|TRBV5-5
CASSLDRATDTQYF
TGTGCCAGCAGCCTCGACAGGGCCACAGATACGCAGTATTTT
>TRBD1|-|TRBJ2-6|TRBV9
CASSPGTGGFSGANVLTF
TGTGCCAGCAGCCCGGGGACAGGGGGTTTCTCTGGGGCCAACGTCCTGACTTTC
>-|-|TRBJ1-2|TRBV19
CASRKGGESYYGYTF
TGTGCCAGTAGAAAAGGCGGGGAATCGTACTATGGCTACACCTTC
>TRBD2|-|TRBJ2-1|TRBV6-6
CASSLSGGSSYNEQFF
TGTGCCAGCAGTTTAAGCGGGGGGAGCTCCTACAATGAGCAGTTCTTC
>-|-|TRBJ2-2|TRBV25-1
CASGRWTVKDTGELFF
TGTGCCAGCGGGAGATGGACAGTCAAGGACACCGGGGAGCTGTTTTTT
>TRBD2|few|TRBJ2-7|TRBV15
CATSEGLAGAYEQYF
TGTGCCACCAGCGAGGGACTAGCGGGGGCCTACGAGCAGTACTTC
>-|-|TRBJ2-7|TRBV7-2
CASSLKSGYEQYF
TGTGCCAGCAGCTTAAAATCCGGCTACGAGCAGTACTTC
>-|-|TRBJ2-2|TRBV18
CASRTEGLNTGELFF
TGTGCCAGCCGGACGGAGGGCCTCAACACCGGGGAGCTGTTTTTT
>-|-|TRBJ1-5|TRBV29-1
CSVGQVNQPQHF
TGCAGCGTTGGCCAGGTCAATCAGCCCCAGCATTTT
>TRBD1|once|TRBJ2-1|TRBV7-2
CASSLFTGGQEQFF
TGTGCCAGCAGCCTATTCACAGGGGGCCAGGAGCAGTTCTTC
>-|-|TRBJ1-2|TRBV10-3
CAISETLNYGYTF
TGTGCCATCAGTGAGACTCTCAACTATGGCTACACCTTC
>TRBD2|once|TRBJ2-1|TRBV5-1
CASSDVRSGRENEQFF
TGCGCCAGCAGCGATGTGAGGAGCGGGAGGGAGAATGAGCAGTTCTTC
>-|few|TRBJ1-3|TRBV6-5
CASSYSIQGNTIYF
TGTGCCAGCAGTTACTCGATACAGGGAAACACCATATATTTT
>TRBD1|once|TRBJ1-3|TRBV10-3
CAISPRQGARGNTIYF
TGTGCCATCAGTCCCAGACAGGGGGCTAGGGGAAACACCATATATTTT
>-|-|TRBJ1-5|TRBV6-4
CASSRQDGYSNQPQHF
TGTGCCAGCAGCAGACAGGACGGTTATAGCAATCAGCCCCAGCATTTT
>TRBD2|-|TRBJ2-1|TRBV19
CASSGLAGYTEVF
TGTGCCAGTAGTGGACTAGCGGGGTACACGGAGGTCTTC
>-|-|TRBJ1-2|TRBV3-1/TRBV3-2
CASSQDAGRKVDTF
TGTGCCAGCAGCCAAGATGCGGGACGGAAGGTCGACACCTTC
>TRBD2|once|TRBJ2-3|TRBV4-3
CASSQVRSGGADTQYF
TGCGCCAGCAGCCAAGTAAGGAGCGGGGGGGCAGATACGCAGTATTTT
>-|-|TRBJ2-5|TRBV21-1
CASRTTEETQYF
TGTGCCAGCAGGACTACCGAAGAGACCCAGTACTTC
>-|-|TRBJ1-4|TRBV7-9
CASSSPTPAYEKLFF
TGTGCCAGCAGCTCCCCGACACCTGCCTACGAAAAACTGTTTTTT
>-|-|TRBJ1-5|TRBV6-5
CASRQDSNQPQHF
TGTGCCAGCAGACAGGATAGCAATCAGCCCCAGCATTTT
>-|-|TRBJ1-2|TRBV10-3
CAISESGGARVGYTF
TGTGCCATCAGTGAGTCAGGAGGGGCAAGGGTTGGCTACACCTTC
>TRBD2|-|TRBJ2-3|TRBV4-1
CASSQEASGGHTDTQYF
TGCGCCAGCAGCCAAGAAGCTAGCGGGGGTCACACAGATACGCAGTATTTT
>-|-|TRBJ2-1|TRBV6-1
CASREDSGRYSNEQFF
TGTGCCAGCAGGGAAGATAGCGGCCGATACTCCAATGAGCAGTTCTTC
>TRBD2|once|TRBJ2-1|TRBV5-6
CASNPLAGGDNEQFF
TGTGCCAGCAATCCCCTAGCGGGAGGAGACAATGAGCAGTTCTTC
>-|-|TRBJ1-6|TRBV4-3
CASSPTLAGRNSPLHF
TGCGCCAGCAGCCCGACCCTTGCAGGAAGAAATTCACCCCTCCACTTT
>-|-|TRBJ1-4|TRBV28
CATSSGGPNEKLFF
TGTGCCACCTCCTCGGGGGGGCCTAATGAAAAACTGTTTTTT
>TRBD1|-|TRBJ1-5|TRBV29-1
CSVTQGALGPQHF
TGCAGCGTCACACAGGGGGCCCTCGGACCCCAGCATTTT
>-|-|TRBJ2-1|TRBV21-1
CASSKDEAGGNEQFF
TGTGCCAGCAGCAAAGACGAAGCGGGAGGTAATGAGCAGTTCTTC